This paragraph reports one T cell receptor (beta chain). Its antigen is as yet unknown. The data originate from a study of cytomegalovirus exposure and HLA in healthy donors. PCR employed 60 Vbeta and 13 Jbeta primers. Per the authors' pipeline: Unique TCR beta chains numbered around 75 million in a later analysis, with about 9.9 million shared. Profiled with immunoSEQ multiplex PCR; TCRdb holds only in-frame clones, not every one. The DNA was the basis for D and trimming; V, J and clone size are from that table. This sample has roughly 200,000 clones, with around three quarters found just once. Trimming removed 2 bases from V and 0 bases from J, with 26 bases in between. The CDR3 covers 20 residues. Looked up from germline, CDR1 is SQVTM and CDR2 is ANQGSEA. Broader study findings: CMV serostatus stood as the only immune exposure information on hand. According to an earlier analysis, most TCR beta V segments yielded productive rearrangements about 87% or about 30% of the time. Most CMV-associated TCR beta chains appeared HLA-restricted in a later analysis.

The specimen was PBMCs. The receptor was isolated from a man between 25 and 39 years old in good health and CMV-seronegative. The gene calls are TRBV29-1 and TRBJ2-1, with D possibly being TRBD2 (5 bases). Written as DNA, the CDR3 is TGCAGCGTTGAACCCCGGCGGGCTGGAGGCCGCCTTAGCTCCTACAATGAGCAGTTCTTC. Amino acids: CSVEPRRAGGRLSSYNEQFF.